This T cell receptor (beta chain) was identified during a study of CXCR3-negative and CXCR3-positive naive CD8 T cells. General study results and limits: Hydrophobicity of TRB CDR3s was greater in CXCR3-positive naive cells than in CXCR3-negative naive cells. Similar TRBV-TRBJ usage characterized naive CXCR3-negative and CXCR3-positive cells; memory cells differed.

Concerning this clonotype itself: Its specificity is unknown.

The authors prepared UMI-labeled TRB cDNA libraries by 5' RACE. TCRdb reprocessed the 5' RACE reads and stores each CDR3 protein as one record, lacking DNA. With roughly 86,000 distinct CDR3 sequences in the sample, the ten largest clones hold around 0.99%. This CDR3 has 13 amino acids. The germline CDR1 and CDR2 sequences are LGHNA and YSLEER. Sequences were obtained from naive CXCR3- CD8+ T cells from blood. This sample's subset: CD45RO-CCR7+CD27+CD95- naive CD8+ T cells lacking CXCR3 (TNR3-). The TCR comes from a human donor in good health. Some clones in this sample may be carry-over from other donors' samples. This chain uses TRBV4-3 with TRBJ2-1. CDR3 loop: CASSQDSGSEQFF.